This TCR beta chain was identified during a study of HIV-infected children after antiretroviral therapy interruption. As for the study in general: All children had CD4+ count above 500 and viral load below 50 copies/ml. Median age was roughly 9.3 years (interruption) and approximately 8 years (continuous).

This clonotype was seen ten or more times. Germline V gives CDR1 SGDLS, CDR2 YYNGEE. Trimming cost V 0 bases and J 4 bases, with 14 bases left between them. The CDR3 sequence is 15 residues long. RNA-based 3' RACE libraries used unique molecular identifiers. TCRdb independently ran MiXCR on the 3' RACE reads; one entry per CDR3 protein. The sample has around 41,000 distinct CDR3 sequences; 6.5% are singletons. Treatment of the sample: PENTA 11 planned treatment interruption arm or continuous ART arm. Cryopreserved PBMC samples required at least 5 million viable cells. From thawed PBMCs, naive CD4+ CD45RA+ CD45RO- T cells were sorted.

This sequence originates from a pool of human donors with HIV. The sample here was CD45RA+ CD4+ T cells from PBMCs, pooled from several time points, taken from a donor given antiretroviral therapy, either interrupted or continuous. Subset given: naive CD4+ CD45RA+ CD45RO- T cells. This chain links TRBV9 with TRBJ2-7; D might be TRBD2 (5 bases). CDR3 nucleotides: TGTGCCAGCAGCGTAGCACCCTATGGAGGTTACGAGCAGTACTTC. Amino acids: CASSVAPYGGYEQYF.